A selection of T cell receptor beta chains follows, all from one sample in a study of spatial heterogeneity in lung cancer. A single record per CDR3 protein comes from TCRdb applying MiXCR to the 5' RACE reads. Among about 120,000 distinct CDR3 sequences listed, less than 15% were seen once. This material consisted of PBMCs, taken at follow-up. These receptors came from a male donor with early-stage non-small cell lung cancer. The CDR3 runs from the conserved cysteine through the conserved F or W. A D gene is named only where the DNA matches it firmly. A row's size may be missing; if present it is once, few, many or a size class.

j_gene	d_gene	v_gene	abundance	len	CDR3aa	CDR3nt
TRBJ2-7	.	TRBV2	many	11	CASIMGDEQYF	TGTGCCAGCATCATGGGTGACGAGCAGTACTTC
TRBJ1-1	.	TRBV7-2	.	14	CASSFSTVNTEAFF	TGTGCCAGCAGCTTTTCGACAGTGAACACTGAAGCTTTCTTT
TRBJ2-3	TRBD1	TRBV28	.	13	CASGTGGIDTQYF	TGTGCCAGCGGGACAGGGGGCATAGATACGCAGTATTTT
TRBJ2-5	.	TRBV5-4	many	16	CASSLVGGPARETQYF	TGTGCCAGCAGCTTAGTCGGGGGCCCAGCCCGGGAGACCCAGTACTTC
TRBJ1-5	.	TRBV7-9	many	13	CASSFEGSQPQHF	TGTGCCAGCAGCTTTGAGGGCAGCCAGCCCCAGCATTTT
TRBJ2-1	TRBD1	TRBV7-9	many	11	CASSLDREQFF	TGTGCCAGCAGCTTGGACAGGGAACAGTTCTTC
TRBJ2-7	TRBD1	TRBV20-1	many	16	CSAPTFGQGTAYEQYF	TGCAGTGCCCCAACGTTCGGACAGGGGACTGCCTACGAGCAGTACTTC
TRBJ2-5	.	TRBV5-4	.	14	CASSLSRLKKTQYF	TGTGCCAGCAGCTTGAGCCGTCTCAAGAAGACCCAGTACTTC
TRBJ1-5	.	TRBV12-3/TRBV12-4	many	14	CASSREEGNQPQHF	TGTGCCAGCAGCCGGGAAGAGGGCAATCAGCCCCAGCATTTT
TRBJ1-1	.	TRBV20-1	.	10	CSASFTEAFF	TGCAGTGCTTCATTCACTGAAGCTTTCTTT
TRBJ1-1	.	TRBV7-9	.	16	CASSPQGNLVNTEAFF	TGTGCCAGCAGCCCACAGGGTAATTTGGTGAACACTGAAGCTTTCTTT
TRBJ1-1	.	TRBV29-1	many	13	CSAGGVTNTEAFF	TGCAGCGCCGGGGGGGTTACAAACACTGAAGCTTTCTTT
TRBJ2-3	TRBD2	TRBV20-1	many	17	CSARLEAGGLSTDTQYF	TGCAGTGCTAGATTAGAAGCGGGGGGGCTTAGCACAGATACGCAGTATTTT
TRBJ1-1	.	TRBV11-1	few	13	CASSFDRYTEAFF	TGTGCCAGCAGCTTTGACAGATACACTGAAGCTTTCTTT
TRBJ2-3	TRBD2	TRBV7-3	.	14	CASAAGGGTDTQYF	TGTGCCAGTGCCGCGGGGGGCGGAACAGATACGCAGTATTTT
TRBJ1-4	.	TRBV5-1	many	16	CASSLGGQATNEKLFF	TGCGCCAGCAGCTTGGGTGGGCAGGCAACTAATGAAAAACTGTTTTTT
TRBJ1-5	.	TRBV10-2	.	12	CASSESTAPQHF	TGCGCCAGCAGTGAGTCGACAGCGCCCCAGCATTTT
TRBJ2-1	.	TRBV3-1	few	12	CASSQLSYEQFF	TGTGCCAGCAGCCAACTAAGCTATGAGCAGTTCTTC
TRBJ2-2	TRBD1	TRBV9	few	15	CASRGGSTTTGELFF	TGTGCCAGCAGAGGGGGCTCAACCACCACCGGGGAGCTGTTTTTT
TRBJ2-4	.	TRBV30	few	12	CAWSRLGNIQYF	TGTGCCTGGAGTAGGCTAGGTAACATTCAGTACTTC
TRBJ2-6	.	TRBV11-2	.	17	CASSVTDTLSGANVLTF	TGTGCCAGCAGCGTTACAGATACATTGTCTGGGGCCAACGTCCTGACTTTC
TRBJ1-5	.	TRBV19	many	18	CASSTPPRKSHSNQPQHF	TGTGCCAGTAGTACCCCACCTCGGAAGTCGCATAGCAATCAGCCCCAGCATTTT